Following are 16 T cell receptor beta chains from one sample sequenced in a study of cytomegalovirus exposure and HLA in healthy donors listed by TCRdb under 2017. Libraries were built with the immunoSEQ multiplex PCR assay. For the multiplex PCR, a mixture combining 60 forward primers for TCR Vbeta segments and 13 reverse primers for TCR Jbeta segments was used. This immuneACCESS table, as held by TCRdb, lists in-frame sequences with V and J called but not all clones. Of the missing ones, under half trace to an unresolved V gene in checked studies; the others have no known cause. Across this sample there are under 150,000 clones, with roughly 80% seen only once. 8.8% of the sample belongs to the ten largest clones. The source material was PBMCs. The receptor source for this set is a woman aged 45 to 65 in good health and CMV-seropositive.

The chain uses TRBV18 and TRBJ2-7; a weak D match, TRBD2 (6 bases). V dropped 0 bases and J dropped 1 base, with 7 bases sitting between them. The germline CDR1 and CDR2 sequences are KGHSH and LQKENI. The CDR3 runs to 14 residues. The CDR3 region is CASSPPEGSYEQYF. CDR3 nucleotide sequence: TGTGCCAGCTCACCACCGGAGGGGTCCTACGAGCAGTACTTC.

The V call is TRBV10-1, the J call TRBJ1-2; a weak D match, TRBD1 (5 bases). Trimming shortened V by 8 bases and J by 6 bases, and 22 bases separated the two germline ends. The germline V gene encodes CDR1 WNHNN and CDR2 SYGVQD (reference sequence). This CDR3 region has 15 residues. The CDR3 coding sequence is TGCGCCAGCCCAAGGGGACGGAGGGGATGGCATGGCTACACCTTC. Amino acid sequence: CASPRGRRGWHGYTF.

This rearrangement joins TRBV30 to TRBJ1-6; 8 bases are shared with TRBD1. The CDR3 is made up of 14 amino acids. The V and J ends lost 2 bases and 18 bases, in that order; junction bases with no gene match: 15. The V gene's germline CDR1 is GTSNPN and CDR2 SVGIG (reference sequence). In nucleotides, the CDR3 is TGTGCCTGGAGTCCACAGGGGGAAGGGATTTTTCACCACTTT. The encoded protein is CAWSPQGEGIFHHF.

The rearrangement joins TRBV19 to TRBJ2-5; 10 nucleotides agree with TRBD1. The V and J ends lost 4 bases and 4 bases, in that order; junction bases with no gene match: 6. Looked up from germline, CDR1 is LNHDA and CDR2 is SQIVND (reference sequence). This CDR3 spans 15 amino acids. The CDR3 sequence: CASSKDRGRGETQYF. CDR3 DNA: TGTGCCAGTAGTAAAGACAGGGGGCGCGGAGAGACCCAGTACTTC.

CDR3 residues: CASTPLRGALPHHTDTQYF. The CDR3 DNA reads TGTGCCAGCACCCCTTTGCGGGGGGCCCTTCCACATCACACAGATACGCAGTATTTT. This chain uses TRBV28 with TRBJ2-3; TRBD2 matches at 8 bases. The CDR3 consists of 19 residues. Germline values: CDR1 MDHEN, CDR2 SYDVKM. V lost 7 bases to trimming and J lost 2 bases; unmatched junction nucleotides: 20.

V and J are TRBV7-2 and TRBJ2-1; 11 bases align to TRBD2. J lost 8 bases, V lost 10 bases, and 13 bases had no gene match. The CDR3 sequence is 15 residues long. Germline CDR1 reads SGHTA; CDR2 reads FQGNSA. CDR3 coding DNA: TGTGCCACTCGACGTAGCGGGGGGGCGACCCATGAGCAGTTCTTC. Translating it yields CATRRSGGATHEQFF.

J is TRBJ1-3 and V is TRBV4-1; 7 bases are shared with TRBD1. J gave up 0 bases and V 3 bases, and 5 bases lay outside the gene matches. From germline, CDR1 is MGHRA and CDR2 YSYEKL. The CDR3 is 16 residues long. The CDR3 region is CASSQGQLASGNTIYF. CDR3 in DNA: TGCGCCAGCAGCCAGGGACAGCTGGCCTCTGGAAACACCATATATTTT.

A single count supports this clone. The chain recombines TRBV6-1 with TRBJ1-4; 8 bases map to TRBD1. V was clipped by 6 bases and J by 1 base; unmatched bases: 4. The CDR3 is made up of 15 amino acids. From germline, CDR1 is MNHNS and CDR2 SASEGT. CDR3 protein: CASRDRVGTNEKLFF. The DNA for the CDR3 is TGTGCCAGCAGGGACAGGGTAGGAACTAATGAAAAACTGTTTTTT.

V and J are TRBV27 and TRBJ2-7; D is perhaps TRBD1 (6 bases). This CDR3 region has 14 residues. Trimming removed 5 bases at V and 7 bases at J, with 18 bases between. CDR1 is MNHEY, CDR2 SMNVEV, per germline (reference sequence). The CDR3 loop reads CASSLNRQAWEQYF. CDR3 DNA: TGTGCCAGCAGTCTTAACAGACAGGCCTGGGAGCAGTACTTC.

The chain joins TRBV30 to TRBJ1-1; D not certain. Trimming took off 3 bases at V and 6 bases at J, with 8 bases between the two ends. The CDR3 has 11 residues. Germline loops: CDR1 GTSNPN, CDR2 SVGIG (reference sequence). The CDR3 coding sequence is TGTGCCTGGAGACAGTCCGCTGAAGCTTTCTTT. This encodes CAWRQSAEAFF.

The gene calls are TRBV27 and TRBJ1-2; 8 bases map to TRBD1. Germline-derived CDR1 and CDR2 are MNHEY and SMNVEV (reference sequence). J lost 8 bases, V lost 3 bases, and 8 bases had no gene match. CDR3 length equals 14 residues. CDR3: CASSFSAGGWGYTF. CDR3 sequence (DNA): TGTGCCAGCAGTTTTAGCGCAGGGGGCTGGGGCTACACCTTC.

As concerns this clone: The junction departs from the called germline gene at one end, perhaps through a read error. CDR3 DNA sequence: TGTGCCTGGAGTGCGGCCAGAGCGGGCGGGGAGCTGCTTTTT. Residues: CAWSAARAGGELLF. V gene TRBV30 combines with J gene TRBJ2-2; perhaps TRBD2 as D (6 bases). The CDR3 runs 14 residues. The germline V gene has CDR1 GTSNPN and CDR2 SVGIG (reference sequence).

The V and J genes are TRBV18 and TRBJ2-1, with TRBD1 matching over 9 bases. Germline CDR1 reads KGHSH; CDR2 reads LQKENI. The ends lost 3 bases at V and 1 base at J; junction bases unmatched: 4. The CDR3 runs to 16 residues. As DNA, the CDR3 is TGTGCCAGCTCACCCTTGACAGGGGGGTCCTACAATGAGCAGTTCTTC. As protein: CASSPLTGGSYNEQFF. Based on the CDR3 plus reference TRBV18 and TRBJ2-1, the full variable domain is NAGVMQNPRHLVRRRGQEARLRCSPMKGHSHVYWYRQLPEEGLKFMVYLQKENIIDESGMPKERFSAEFPKEGPSILRIQQVVRGDSAAYFCASSPLTGGSYNEQFFGPGTRLTVL.

The genes are TRBV5-1 and TRBJ2-6; unclear D gene. The CDR3 covers 13 residues. The germline V and J ends were trimmed by 7 bases and 2 bases, with 7 bases remaining between them. Germline lookup yields CDR1 SGHRS and CDR2 YFSETQ. CDR3 coding DNA: TGCGCCAGCTTCCCCGCTGGGGCCAACGTCCTGACTTTC. Its protein product is CASFPAGANVLTF.

This clone was seen once. The chain couples TRBV20-1 to TRBJ2-1; no firm D call. The CDR3 has 11 residues. Germline V gene sequence: CDR1 DFQATT, CDR2 SNEGSKA (reference sequence). Trimming stripped 2 bases from V and 6 bases from J, with 5 bases between. The CDR3 region is CSARQANEQFF. CDR3 in DNA: TGCAGTGCTAGACAAGCCAATGAGCAGTTCTTC.

V is TRBV15 and J is TRBJ1-1; 10 nucleotides align to TRBD1. CDR1 and CDR2 from the germline V gene are LNHNV and YYDKDF (reference sequence). V was pared by 1 base and J by 11 bases, with 16 bases of the junction left unmatched. The CDR3 runs 17 residues. For the CDR3, the DNA is TGTGCCACCAGCAGAGGACAGGGGGCGCTGAGTAACGCCGGGGCTTTCTTT. Amino acid sequence: CATSRGQGALSNAGAFF. The full variable domain, with the rest looked up from reference TRBV15 and TRBJ1-1, is DAMVIQNPRYQVTQFGKPVTLSCSQTLNHNVMYWYQQKSSQAPKLLFHYYDKDFNNEADTPDNFQSRRPNTSFCFLDIRSPGLGDTAMYLCATSRGQGALSNAGAFFGQGTRLTVV.